Below, one T cell receptor (beta chain) is given with its context. Original methodology: Amplification of reference gene primers provided the estimated nucleated cell counts. Clones were sequenced by immunoSEQ multiplex PCR, and TCRdb holds only the in-frame ones, with some missing. V and J calls plus clone size are reproduced from that table; the DNA served to infer D and trimming. The table has tens of thousands of clones, around 90% seen once. Germline CDR1 and CDR2: SGHTA and FQGNSA. The CDR3 covers 14 residues. Trimming cost V 1 base and J 1 base; bases outside gene matches: 0. The sample comes from a study of blood T cell repertoires in COVID-19.

Sequenced: peripheral blood. The chain couples TRBV7-2 to TRBJ1-1, with TRBD1 identical over 7 bases. This clonotype was obtained from a man aged 50-60 years with active or convalescent COVID-19. The CDR3 region has the DNA TGTGCCAGCAGCTTAGGGGACAGGAACACTGAAGCTTTCTTT. This encodes CASSLGDRNTEAFF. The full variable domain, with the rest looked up from reference TRBV7-2 and TRBJ1-1, is GAGVSQSPSNKVTEKGKDVELRCDPISGHTALYWYRQSLGQGLEFLIYFQGNSAPDKSGLPSDRFSAERTGGSVSTLTIQRTQQEDSAVYLCASSLGDRNTEAFFGQGTRLTVV.